The 8 T cell receptor beta chains in this list originate from one sample, sequenced in a study of blood T cell repertoires in COVID-19. Using immunoSEQ multiplex PCR, the repertoire was profiled, and TCRdb retains in-frame clones only, with some absent. The sample holds 250,000 to 350,000 clones; approximately 90% are singletons and the top ten take roughly 0.8%. Material for sequencing was peripheral blood. The source of these receptors is a man aged 30-40 years with acute or convalescent COVID-19.

The chain uses TRBV6-2 or TRBV6-3 and TRBJ2-7; 7 bases are shared with TRBD1. Germline loops: CDR1 MNHEY, CDR2 SVGEGT. The length of the CDR3 is 17 residues. V trimming: 6 bases; J trimming: 2 bases; junction bases outside the gene matches: 16. The CDR3 DNA follows: TGTGCCAGCAGCCCCCGATCGACAGGGATTCCCACCTACGAGCAGTACTTC. Translation: CASSPRSTGIPTYEQYF.

The chain has TRBV5-1 and TRBJ2-3; no reliable D call. The CDR3 covers 17 residues. The germline gives CDR1 SGHRS, CDR2 YFSETQ. V lost 6 bases and J lost 2, with 22 bases in between. CDR3 in DNA: TGCGCCAGCAACTCCTCAACCCGGGTCCCCACCACAGATACGCAGTATTTT. Its translation is CASNSSTRVPTTDTQYF.

V usage is TRBV19 and J usage is TRBJ1-4; D not resolved. The germline V gene has CDR1 LNHDA and CDR2 SQIVND (reference sequence). Trimming pared 4 bases from V and 8 bases from J, leaving 14 bases between. The CDR3 is 14 residues long. In DNA, the CDR3 is TGTGCCAGTAGTACTGGACGGGAAAGGGAAAAACTGTTTTTT. The encoded protein is CASSTGREREKLFF.

The chain is built from TRBV28 and TRBJ1-5; D is uncertain. Germline V gives CDR1 MDHEN, CDR2 SYDVKM. V dropped 1 base and J dropped 11 bases, with 18 bases sitting between them. The CDR3 loop spans 15 amino acids. The chain's CDR3 is CASSLSVRITRSQHF. Written as DNA, the CDR3 is TGTGCCAGCAGTTTATCCGTGAGGATAACGCGGTCCCAGCATTTT.

V is TRBV7-3 and J is TRBJ2-1, with 15 bases identical to TRBD2. The germline V gene encodes CDR1 SGHTA and CDR2 FQGTGA. The CDR3 covers 19 residues. V shed 5 bases and J 5 bases; nucleotides not matched to a gene: 13. This CDR3 is CASSHSFSGTSGRHNEQFF. The CDR3 nucleotides are TGTGCCAGCAGCCACTCTTTCTCCGGGACTAGCGGGAGGCACAATGAGCAGTTCTTC.

The V gene is TRBV7-6, the J gene TRBJ1-1, with TRBD1 matching 7 bases. This CDR3 comprises 15 residues. CDR1 SGHVS and CDR2 FNYEAQ come from the germline V gene. V was pared by 3 bases and J by 5 bases, with 9 bases of the junction left unmatched. The CDR3 spells CASSFEPSGGTEAFF. In DNA form, the CDR3 reads TGTGCCAGCAGCTTCGAACCTTCAGGGGGGACTGAAGCTTTCTTT.

This chain joins TRBV3-1 (or the pseudogene TRBV3-2) and TRBJ1-1; D not resolved. Deletions cut 0 bases from V and 1 base from J, with 12 bases between. There are 16 residues in the CDR3. Germline assignment: CDR1 LGHDT and CDR2 YNNKEL (reference sequence). The CDR3 DNA sequence: TGTGCCAGCAGCCAAGACAGGCCGAAGACGAACACTGAAGCTTTCTTT. Amino acids: CASSQDRPKTNTEAFF.

This clone has a single count. This rearrangement joins TRBV7-8 to TRBJ1-5, with 9 bases lining up with TRBD1. Trimming removed 4 bases from V and 11 bases from J; junction bases left unmatched: 15. The germline V gene encodes CDR1 SGHVS and CDR2 FQNEAQ. There are 16 residues in the CDR3. The CDR3 nucleotides read TGTGCCAGCAGCTCCAAGGACAGGGGCTGGGGGTCGGCCCAGCATTTT. It is translated as CASSSKDRGWGSAQHF.